This TCR beta chain originates from a study of blood T cells in healthy people across ages. General study points: Naive CD4+ cells and diversity were both higher in long-lived donors than in aged donors.

This CDR3 contains 14 residues. Germline CDR1 and CDR2: SGHTA and FQGNSA. J lost 9 bases, V lost 6 bases, and 7 bases had no gene match. A second PCR of 7 to 11 cycles used a sample-barcoded 5' primer and a J-beta primer mix. TCRdb reprocessed the 5' RACE reads with MiXCR, giving one entry per CDR3 protein. Of 630,000 or so distinct CDR3 sequences detected, about 32% appear once; the ten largest clones hold approximately 15%. In this sample, this clonotype turned up many times. Its antigen is still unknown. The sequenced material came from blood. The clonotype was recovered from a woman aged 80 or older in good health. The chain has TRBV7-2 and TRBJ1-6; 8 nucleotides agree with TRBD1. In nucleotides, the CDR3 is TGTGCCAGCAGTCCTGACAGGGGTCCTTCACCCCTCCACTTT. It encodes CASSPDRGPSPLHF.